This T cell receptor (beta chain) comes out of a study of cytomegalovirus exposure and HLA in healthy donors. Germline V gives CDR1 GTSNPN, CDR2 SVGIG (reference sequence). This CDR3 contains 14 residues. Trimming stripped 6 bases from V and 0 bases from J, with 9 bases between. In the PCR, 60 Vbeta and 13 Jbeta primers were used. TCRdb's copy holds only in-frame clones and misses some; the assay was immunoSEQ multiplex PCR. Counted here are about 150,000 clones, 65% to 85% occurring once; the ten biggest clones make up about 5.6%. The clonotype originates from a woman between 40 and 50 years old in good health and CMV-seropositive. The source material was PBMCs. The V gene is TRBV30, the J gene TRBJ2-6; D remains ambiguous. CDR3 DNA sequence: TGTGCCTGCCCAGGTTACTCTGGGGCCAACGTCCTGACTTTC. Protein sequence: CACPGYSGANVLTF. The whole variable domain, remainder taken from reference TRBV30 and TRBJ2-6, is SQTIHQWPATLVQPVGSPLSLECTVEGTSNPNLYWYRQAAGRGLQLLFYSVGIGQISSEVPQNLSASRPQDRQFILSSKKLLLSDSGFYLCACPGYSGANVLTFGAGSRLTVL.